The 25 T cell receptor beta chains given below trace back to one sample, sequenced in a study of blood T cells in healthy people across ages. Primers used in a second PCR of roughly 6 to 12 cycles were a sample-barcoded 5' primer and a J-beta primer mix. Each CDR3 protein gets one entry after TCRdb re-called the 5' RACE reads with MiXCR. Here the sample spans around 800,000 distinct CDR3 sequences, roughly 24% being singletons. These data were also filed under a second study, of T cells of mothers and their children.

Sequenced: blood. All receptors derive from a boy aged 5-17 years in good health.

The chain uses TRBV28 and TRBJ2-1; possibly TRBD1 or TRBD2 for D (5 bases each). The CDR3 runs to 14 residues. V was pared by 3 bases and J by 8 bases, with 14 bases between. CDR1 is MDHEN, CDR2 SYDVKM, per germline. CDR3 loop: CASSLGVVWDEQFF. The CDR3, as DNA: TGTGCCAGCAGTTTGGGGGTCGTATGGGATGAGCAGTTCTTC.

In its sample, this clonotype was seen a few times. At one of its ends the junction is not consistent with the germline gene, which may arise from a read error. The chain joins TRBV7-3 to TRBJ2-2; 8 bases agree with TRBD1. Germline CDR1 reads SGHTA; CDR2 reads FQGTGA. The CDR3 consists of 16 residues. The CDR3 sequence: CTSSTYKDRATGELFF. The CDR3 nucleotides are TGTACCAGCAGCACTTATAAGGACAGGGCGACCGGGGAGCTGTTTTTT.

This clonotype was counted once. The CDR3 region has the DNA TGCGCCAGCAGCCAGACCCCGGGACAGGCGTTGGTGGAGCAGTACTTC. This sequence encodes CASSQTPGQALVEQYF. The rearrangement links TRBV4-1 to TRBJ2-7; 8 bases fit TRBD1. Unmatched junction bases numbered 14, after V lost 3 bases and J lost 7 bases. The CDR3 runs 16 residues. Germline-derived CDR1 and CDR2 are MGHRA and YSYEKL.

The chain has TRBV18 and TRBJ2-5, with D possibly called TRBD1 or TRBD2 (5 bases each). The CDR3 sequence is 9 residues long. Trimming took 10 bases from V and 13 from J, leaving 13 bases between them. Germline CDR1 KGHSH, CDR2 LQKENI. The CDR3 protein is CAIRDRRYF. The CDR3 nucleotides are TGTGCCATCCGGGACCGAAGGTACTTC.

The chain recombines TRBV7-9 with TRBJ2-5, with 9 bases lining up with TRBD1. J lost 2 bases, V lost 1 base, and 5 bases had no gene match. This CDR3 has 16 amino acids. Germline loops: CDR1 SEHNR, CDR2 FQNEAQ (reference sequence). The CDR3 protein is CASSLVTGGEQETQYF. For the CDR3, the DNA is TGTGCCAGCAGCTTAGTCACAGGGGGCGAGCAAGAGACCCAGTACTTC. The full variable domain, rest sourced from reference TRBV7-9 and TRBJ2-5, is DTGVSQNPRHKITKRGQNVTFRCDPISEHNRLYWYRQTLGQGPEFLTYFQNEAQLEKSRLLSDRFSAERPKGSFSTLEIQRTEQGDSAMYLCASSLVTGGEQETQYFGPGTRLLVL.

This chain uses TRBV15 with TRBJ2-5; the D gene is possibly TRBD2 (6 bases). Trimming pared 0 bases from V and 0 bases from J, leaving 14 bases between. Germline V gene data show CDR1 as LNHNV and CDR2 as YYDKDF (reference sequence). This CDR3 region has 17 residues. CDR3 DNA sequence: TGTGCCACCAGCAGAGAAAGGGCGGGGATCCACCAAGAGACCCAGTACTTC. This codes for CATSRERAGIHQETQYF.

This rearrangement joins TRBV29-1 to TRBJ1-2, with 7 nucleotides matching TRBD1. CDR1 is SQVTM, CDR2 ANQGSEA, per germline. Losses at the gene ends were 0 bases for V and 8 bases for J; bases not matched to a gene: 3. The CDR3 is 12 residues long. The CDR3 DNA reads TGCAGCGTTGAAGAGGGACAGTACGGCTACACCTTC. It translates to CSVEEGQYGYTF.

Many counts were recorded for this clonotype. The gene calls are TRBV29-1 and TRBJ2-3; 8 bases map to TRBD2. The CDR3 consists of 13 residues. J lost 1 base, V lost 4 bases, and 1 base had no gene match. Germline CDR1 is SQVTM and CDR2 is ANQGSEA. The CDR3 nucleotides read TGCAGCGTTGCGCGGGGGGGCACAGATACGCAGTATTTT. Residues: CSVARGGTDTQYF.

CDR3 sequence: CASPPEGRRNEQFF. The CDR3 region has the DNA TGTGCCAGCCCTCCTGAGGGCCGGCGCAATGAGCAGTTCTTC. The chain links TRBV2 to TRBJ2-1, with D possibly TRBD2 on 5 matching bases. There are 14 residues in the CDR3. V was trimmed by 8 bases and J by 6 bases, leaving 17 bases between them. Germline CDR1 reads SNHLY; CDR2 reads FYNNEI.

The chain recombines TRBV7-8 with TRBJ2-5; 7 bases line up with TRBD1. This CDR3 comprises 17 residues. CDR1 is SGHVS, CDR2 FQNEAQ, per germline. With V trimmed by 9 bases and J by 4 bases, 20 bases remained unmatched. CDR3 region: CARHPDRQGRMGETQYF. In nucleotides, the CDR3 is TGTGCCAGACATCCGGACAGGCAGGGAAGAATGGGAGAGACCCAGTACTTC.

This clonotype has more than one count but fewer than ten. The CDR3 reads CASSFRRDRGIWSYTF. The CDR3 nucleotides read TGTGCCAGCAGCTTCCGCCGGGACAGGGGGATTTGGAGCTACACCTTC. V gene TRBV11-2 combines with J gene TRBJ1-2, with 11 bases fitting TRBD1. This CDR3 comprises 16 residues. Losses at the gene ends were 3 bases for V and 9 bases for J; bases not matched to a gene: 12. Germline V lookup: CDR1 SGHAT, CDR2 FQNNGV.

This clonotype has more than one count but fewer than ten. This chain connects TRBV9 to TRBJ1-4; no clear D gene. In germline, CDR1 is SGDLS, CDR2 YYNGEE. The V end was cut by 3 bases, the J end by 5 bases, with 11 bases between. The CDR3 loop spans 14 amino acids. The CDR3 sequence is CASSAQVGNEKLFF. The CDR3 DNA reads as TGTGCCAGCAGCGCCCAGGTGGGGAATGAAAAACTGTTTTTT.

This chain uses TRBV5-1 with TRBJ1-3; tentatively, D is TRBD1 (6 bases). Trimming took 6 bases from V and 4 from J, leaving 11 bases between them. CDR3 length: 13 residues. Germline CDR1 SGHRS, CDR2 YFSETQ. The CDR3 spells CASTTGPGNTIYF. The CDR3 DNA is TGCGCCAGCACGACAGGACCAGGAAACACCATATATTTT.

This chain connects TRBV3-1 to TRBJ1-1; TRBD1 might be the D (6 bases). There are 15 residues in the CDR3. CDR1 and CDR2 from the germline V gene are LGHDT and YNNKEL (reference sequence). The V and J ends lost 3 bases and 2 bases respectively, with 13 bases between them. This CDR3 is CASSHSDSRNTEAFF. CDR3 nucleotide sequence: TGTGCCAGCAGCCACTCGGACAGTCGAAACACTGAAGCTTTCTTT.

The sample holds a few counts of this clonotype. The chain recombines TRBV15 with TRBJ1-1, with a possible D match to TRBD1 (6 bases). Germline V gene lookup returns CDR1 LNHNV and CDR2 YYDKDF (reference sequence). The V gene lost 6 bases and the J gene lost 3 bases, with 14 bases spanning the gap. CDR3 size: 14 residues. The CDR3 sequence: CATRDSQRHTEAFF. CDR3 nucleotide sequence: TGTGCCACCAGGGACAGTCAGAGGCACACTGAAGCTTTCTTT.

The chain carries TRBV20-1 and TRBJ1-2; tentative D call: TRBD1 (5 bases). Germline assignment: CDR1 DFQATT and CDR2 SNEGSKA (reference sequence). Trimming shortened V by 0 bases and J by 0 bases, and 17 bases separated the two germline ends. The CDR3 is made up of 17 amino acids. The CDR3 loop is CSARDRKGQNPNYGYTF. The CDR3 DNA reads TGCAGTGCTAGAGATCGGAAGGGGCAGAATCCTAACTATGGCTACACCTTC.

V gene TRBV6-5 combines with J gene TRBJ1-4; D remains ambiguous. The V end lost 5 bases, the J end lost 8 bases, and 15 bases lay between the germline ends. This CDR3 has 14 amino acids. The germline gives CDR1 MNHEY, CDR2 SVGAGI. In DNA form, the CDR3 reads TGTGCCAGCAGTCCCTCCCCTTTTAAGGAAAAACTGTTTTTT. Its translation: CASSPSPFKEKLFF.

Only a few counts were recorded for this clonotype. The rearrangement links TRBV6-5 to TRBJ2-5; 9 bases are shared with TRBD1. The J call is in doubt because the DNA end fits TRBJ2-7 better. The length of the CDR3 is 15 residues. Germline lookup yields CDR1 MNHEY and CDR2 SVGAGI. DNA of the CDR3: TGTGCCAGCAGTTACGCGGGGACAGGGAAACACGAGCAGTACTTC. It specifies CASSYAGTGKHEQYF.

This clonotype was recorded a few times. V is TRBV30 and J is TRBJ2-5, with 7 bases fitting TRBD1. Trimming removed 2 bases from V and 2 bases from J; junction bases left unmatched: 2. This CDR3 comprises 13 residues. Per the germline V gene, CDR1 is GTSNPN and CDR2 is SVGIG (reference sequence). This chain's CDR3 is CAWSMGQQETQYF. For the CDR3, the DNA is TGTGCCTGGAGTATGGGACAGCAAGAGACCCAGTACTTC.

This clonotype was counted at least ten times. The chain has TRBV10-3 and TRBJ2-5, with TRBD1 identical over 12 bases. Per the germline V gene, CDR1 is ENHRY and CDR2 is SYGVKD. J lost 6 bases, V lost 5 bases, and 13 bases had no gene match. This CDR3 is built from 17 residues. CDR3 nucleotides: TGTGCCATCAGTAACCCCTTCCGGGACAGGGGGCCAAAGACCCAGTACTTC. Protein: CAISNPFRDRGPKTQYF.

This clonotype was seen a few times. The chain has TRBV4-3 and TRBJ2-1; D is possibly TRBD1 (6 bases). The CDR3 spans 19 residues. Germline CDR1 reads LGHNA; CDR2 reads YSLEER. V was shortened by 1 base and J by 0 bases, with 19 bases between the two germline ends. CDR3: CASSQGTGYTSNSYNEQFF. The DNA of the CDR3 is TGCGCCAGCAGCCAAGGAACAGGGTATACATCCAACTCCTACAATGAGCAGTTCTTC.

The J gene is TRBJ1-5, the V gene TRBV27, with TRBD1 matching 8 bases. The CDR3 contains 16 residues. Trimming removed 3 bases from V and 4 bases from J; junction bases left unmatched: 8. Germline CDR1 reads MNHEY; CDR2 reads SMNVEV (reference sequence). CDR3 DNA: TGTGCCAGCAGTTTCCGTGCTTACAGGGGGAATCAGCCCCAGCATTTT. Translation gives CASSFRAYRGNQPQHF.

Many counts were recorded for this clonotype. The chain employs TRBV12-3 or TRBV12-4 and TRBJ2-5; weak D call: TRBD2 (6 bases). The ends were cut back, 5 bases at V and 5 bases at J, with 15 bases in the middle. The CDR3 has 14 amino acids. The CDR3 coding sequence is TGTGCCAGCAGTGAGGGACTCGGGGTGGAGACCCAGTACTTC. Translation: CASSEGLGVETQYF.

Note on this clonotype: The junction and the germline gene differ at one end; a read error may be behind it. This rearrangement joins TRBV27 to TRBJ1-1; 10 bases are shared with TRBD1. Germline V gene data show CDR1 as MNHEY and CDR2 as SMNVEV (reference sequence). This CDR3 comprises 15 residues. CDR3 sequence (DNA): TGTGCCAGCAGTTTCAGGACAGGGGGGGTCACTGAAGCTTACTTT. Translated: CASSFRTGGVTEAYF.

The V call is TRBV15, the J call TRBJ2-1; 11 bases are a match to TRBD1. V lost 4 bases and J lost 7; bases outside the gene matches: 12. CDR1 LNHNV and CDR2 YYDKDF come from the germline V gene (reference sequence). CDR3 length: 17 residues. CDR3 sequence (DNA): TGTGCCACCAGCACCGGCGGGACAGGGGGGGGATGGAATGAGCAGTTCTTC. It codes for CATSTGGTGGGWNEQFF. Complete variable domain (other parts from reference TRBV15 and TRBJ2-1): DAMVIQNPRYQVTQFGKPVTLSCSQTLNHNVMYWYQQKSSQAPKLLFHYYDKDFNNEADTPDNFQSRRPNTSFCFLDIRSPGLGDTAMYLCATSTGGTGGGWNEQFFGPGTRLTVL.